This TCR beta chain was sequenced during a study of blood T cell repertoires in COVID-19. For the study at large: The analysed material was cDNA or gDNA that came from T cells, B-cell-depleted T cells, or PBMCs.

Clones were read by immunoSEQ multiplex PCR, and TCRdb kept only the in-frame ones, dropping some. Here the sample spans some 200,000 clones, 65% to 90% being singletons. CDR3 length: 12 amino acids. The germline V and J ends were trimmed by 5 bases and 6 bases, with 10 bases remaining between them. CDR1 is SGHRS, CDR2 YFSETQ, per germline. Sequencing was performed on peripheral blood. This sequence originates from a woman between 40 and 55 years old who had recovered from COVID-19. The V gene is TRBV5-1, the J gene TRBJ2-3; D might be TRBD1 (5 bases). The CDR3 DNA is TGCGCCAGCAGTTGGGGCGGTGATACGCAGTATTTT. Its translation: CASSWGGDTQYF.